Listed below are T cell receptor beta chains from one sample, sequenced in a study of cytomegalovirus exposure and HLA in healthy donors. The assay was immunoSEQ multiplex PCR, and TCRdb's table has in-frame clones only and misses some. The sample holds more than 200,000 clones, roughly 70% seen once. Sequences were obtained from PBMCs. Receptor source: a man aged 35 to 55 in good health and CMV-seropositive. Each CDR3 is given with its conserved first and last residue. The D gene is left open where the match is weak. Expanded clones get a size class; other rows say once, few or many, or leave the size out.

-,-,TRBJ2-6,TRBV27,TGTGCCAGCAGATGCGTAAGTTGGTCTGGGGCCAACGTCCTGACTTTC,CASRCVSWSGANVLTF
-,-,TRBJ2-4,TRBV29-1,TGCAGCGTTGAAGAGCAGGACTGGGGCAAAAACATTCAGTACTTC,CSVEEQDWGKNIQYF
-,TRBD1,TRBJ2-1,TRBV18,TGTGCCAGCTCGCCGGGGACAGGGGGGTACAATGAGCAGTTCTTC,CASSPGTGGYNEQFF
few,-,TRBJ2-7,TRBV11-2,TGTGCCAGCAGCTTAGGGTCAGGGCCCTACGAGCAGTACTTC,CASSLGSGPYEQYF
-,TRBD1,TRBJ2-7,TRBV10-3,TGTGCCATCAGTGATCCCGGGACAGGGGTTCGCGAGCAGTACTTC,CAISDPGTGVREQYF
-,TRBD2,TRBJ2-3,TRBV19,TGTGCCAGTAGTATAGGCGCTAGCGGGGGGGCCGGAGATACGCAGTATTTT,CASSIGASGGAGDTQYF
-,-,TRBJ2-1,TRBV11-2,TGTGCCAGCAGCTTAGAAGGCAGGGTTTGGGTCAATGAGCAGTTCTTC,CASSLEGRVWVNEQFF
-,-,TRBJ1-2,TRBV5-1,TGCGCCAGCACCGTTGACGCGGCCCCATATGGCTACACCTTC,CASTVDAAPYGYTF
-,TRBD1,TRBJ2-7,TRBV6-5,TGTGCCAGCAGTCGGACCCCGACAGGGCTGCACGAGCAGTACTTC,CASSRTPTGLHEQYF
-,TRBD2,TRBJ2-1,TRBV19,TGTGCCAGTACCCCGGCCAGCGGGGGTTTCAATGAGCAGTTCTTC,CASTPASGGFNEQFF
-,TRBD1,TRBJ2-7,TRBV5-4,TGTGCCAGCAGTTCCACAGGGGTCGGGGAGCAGTACTTC,CASSSTGVGEQYF
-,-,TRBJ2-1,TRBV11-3,TGTGCCAGCAGCTTAGTCCCGAATGAGCAGTTCTTC,CASSLVPNEQFF
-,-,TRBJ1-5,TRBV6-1,TGTGCCAGCAACCCTGACAACAGGGACAATCAGCCCCAGCATTTT,CASNPDNRDNQPQHF
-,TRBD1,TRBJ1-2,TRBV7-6,TGTGCCAGCAGCCCAAACCGGGACAGGGTCGATAACACCTTC,CASSPNRDRVDNTF
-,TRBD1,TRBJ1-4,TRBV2,TGTGCCAGCAGTCGACAGGGGGGCGCGAAGGCTTATTTT,CASSRQGGAKAYF
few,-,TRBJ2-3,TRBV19,TGTGCCAGTAGTGCTTTAAGGGAGACAGATACGCAGTATTTT,CASSALRETDTQYF
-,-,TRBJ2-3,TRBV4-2,TGTGCCAGCAGCCAAGAGGCACTAGCAATCACAGATACGCAGTATTTT,CASSQEALAITDTQYF
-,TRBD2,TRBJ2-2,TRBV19,TGTGCCAGTAGAGACCCCGGACTAGCGTCGAACACCGGGGAGCTGTTTTTT,CASRDPGLASNTGELFF
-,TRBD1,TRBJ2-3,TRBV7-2,TGTGCCAGCAGCTCCCGGCTGGGACAGGGGGCGAATACGCAGTATTTT,CASSSRLGQGANTQYF
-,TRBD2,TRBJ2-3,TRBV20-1,TGCAGTGGGGGGGGAACAGATACGCAGTATTTT,CSGGGTDTQYF
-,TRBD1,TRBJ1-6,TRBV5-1,TGCGCCAGCAGCTTGGGAGGTCAGGGGGAAAGGACCCTCCACTTT,CASSLGGQGERTLHF
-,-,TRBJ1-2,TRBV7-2,TGTGCCAGCAGCTACCCCGCGGGGGGGGGCTACACCTTC,CASSYPAGGGYTF